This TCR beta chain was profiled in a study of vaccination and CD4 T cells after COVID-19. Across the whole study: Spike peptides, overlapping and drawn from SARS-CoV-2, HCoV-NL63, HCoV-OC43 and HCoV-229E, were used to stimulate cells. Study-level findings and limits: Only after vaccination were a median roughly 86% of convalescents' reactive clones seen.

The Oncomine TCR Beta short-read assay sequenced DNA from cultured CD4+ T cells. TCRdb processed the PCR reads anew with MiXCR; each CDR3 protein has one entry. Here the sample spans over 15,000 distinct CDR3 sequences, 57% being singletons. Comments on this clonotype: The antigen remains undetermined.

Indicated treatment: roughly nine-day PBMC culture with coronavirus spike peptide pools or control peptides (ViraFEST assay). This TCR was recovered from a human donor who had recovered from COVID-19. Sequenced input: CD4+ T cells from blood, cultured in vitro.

The CDR3: CASSLRDSRLQETQYF. The CDR3 DNA reads as TGTGCCAGCAGCTTACGGGACAGCCGCCTCCAAGAGACCCAGTACTTC. V is TRBV7-9 and J is TRBJ2-5; 7 bases are a match to TRBD1. Per the germline V gene, CDR1 is SEHNR and CDR2 is FQNEAQ (reference sequence). The CDR3 has 16 residues. J lost 1 base, V lost 2 bases, and 7 bases had no gene match.